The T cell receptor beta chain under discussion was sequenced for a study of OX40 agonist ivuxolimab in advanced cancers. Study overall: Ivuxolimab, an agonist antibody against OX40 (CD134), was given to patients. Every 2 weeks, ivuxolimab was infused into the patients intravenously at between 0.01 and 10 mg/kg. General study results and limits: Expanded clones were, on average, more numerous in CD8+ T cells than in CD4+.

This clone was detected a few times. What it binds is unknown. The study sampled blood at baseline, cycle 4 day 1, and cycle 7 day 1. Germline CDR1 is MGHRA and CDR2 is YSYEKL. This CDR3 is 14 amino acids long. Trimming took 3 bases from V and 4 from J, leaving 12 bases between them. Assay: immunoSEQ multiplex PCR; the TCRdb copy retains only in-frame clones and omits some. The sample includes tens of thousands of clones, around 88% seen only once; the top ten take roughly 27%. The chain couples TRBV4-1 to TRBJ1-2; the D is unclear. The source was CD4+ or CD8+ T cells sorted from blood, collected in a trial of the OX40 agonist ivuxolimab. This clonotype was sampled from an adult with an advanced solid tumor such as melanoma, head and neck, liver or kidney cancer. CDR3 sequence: CASSHEGSSYGYTF. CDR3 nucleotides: TGCGCCAGCAGCCATGAAGGGTCTTCCTATGGCTACACCTTC.